This T cell receptor beta chain was retrieved from a study of cytomegalovirus exposure and HLA in healthy donors. The CDR3 spans 15 residues. Germline assignment: CDR1 MNHEY and CDR2 SVGAGI. V was clipped by 6 bases and J by 5 bases; unmatched bases: 4. These donors, healthy bone marrow donors, were studied. 60 Vbeta and 13 Jbeta primers were used in PCR. This table comes from immunoSEQ multiplex PCR, and its TCRdb copy is limited to in-frame clones, with some not included. Among 95,000 to 150,000 clones listed, around 77% were seen once. The receptor was derived from a young man in good health and CMV-seropositive. This chain joins TRBV6-5 and TRBJ2-1, with 13 bases identical to TRBD2. Sequencing used PBMCs. The CDR3 region has the DNA TGTGCCAGCAGCCGGACTAGCGGGGGACACAATGAGCAGTTCTTC. This codes for CASSRTSGGHNEQFF.